Below, 22 T cell receptor beta chains from the same sample are listed, as sequenced in a study of T cells in Graves' hyperthyroidism and ophthalmopathy. TCR beta CDR3 sequences were amplified from RNA transcripts. The primer set for the first-round RT-PCR of the TCR CDR3 was HTBI. MiXCR, run by TCRdb on the multiplex PCR reads, gives a single entry per CDR3 protein. The sample shows roughly 400,000 distinct CDR3 sequences, roughly an eighth of them seen only once. The specimen was blood. Every receptor here comes from a man aged 50-59 years with Graves' ophthalmopathy.

This clonotype was counted at least ten times. The gene calls are TRBV6-1 and TRBJ2-7; D may be TRBD2 (6 bases). The CDR3 consists of 15 residues. The germline gives CDR1 MNHNS, CDR2 SASEGT. V was shortened by 3 bases and J by 2 bases, with 14 bases between the two germline ends. For the CDR3, the DNA is TGTGCCAGCAGTGAGGTACACGGAGGGACCTACGAGCAGTACTTC. This encodes CASSEVHGGTYEQYF.

This clonotype was seen a few times. The V and J genes are TRBV6-1 and TRBJ1-1; D is perhaps TRBD1 (6 bases). Trimming stripped 6 bases from V and 0 bases from J, with 17 bases between. The length of the CDR3 is 16 residues. CDR1 is MNHNS, CDR2 SASEGT, per germline. The chain's CDR3 is CASRRPGTHMNTEAFF. The CDR3 DNA sequence: TGTGCCAGCAGGAGACCCGGGACACACATGAACACTGAAGCTTTCTTT.

The table lists this clonotype with a few counts. The chain couples TRBV20-1 to TRBJ1-2; D gene uncertain. The germline V gene encodes CDR1 DFQATT and CDR2 SNEGSKA (reference sequence). The V and J ends lost 6 bases and 2 bases respectively, with 13 bases between them. The CDR3 sequence is 13 residues long. In DNA, the CDR3 is TGCAGTGCCACTCCCCCAGTAAACTATGGCTACACCTTC. This translates into CSATPPVNYGYTF.

This clonotype showed up many times. CDR3 amino acids: CASKSQTDTQYF. The CDR3 region has the DNA TGCGCCAGTAAGTCGCAGACAGATACGCAGTATTTT. The gene calls are TRBV4-1 and TRBJ2-3; no clear D gene. CDR1 and CDR2 from the germline V gene are MGHRA and YSYEKL. This CDR3 has 12 amino acids. V lost 9 bases, J lost 3 bases, and 10 bases lay in between.

This clonotype was counted a few times. The chain carries TRBV4-2 and TRBJ2-1, with a possible D match to TRBD2 (6 bases). The CDR3 runs to 16 residues. Trimming took off 0 bases at V and 4 bases at J, with 13 bases between the two ends. Germline V gives CDR1 LGHNA, CDR2 YNFKEQ. Here the CDR3 DNA reads TGTGCCAGCAGCCAAGAGGAGACTAGAACTTACAATGAGCAGTTCTTC. This encodes CASSQEETRTYNEQFF.

This clonotype was observed a handful of times. V usage is TRBV29-1 and J usage is TRBJ2-7; maybe TRBD2 (7 bases). V was trimmed by 6 bases and J by 6 bases, leaving 18 bases between them. This CDR3 contains 13 residues. Germline V gene sequence: CDR1 SQVTM, CDR2 ANQGSEA. The DNA of the CDR3 is TGCAGCGTGTCCTCCGGGGGGCCCGGCGAGCAGTACTTC. This codes for CSVSSGGPGEQYF.

This clonotype was counted at least ten times. CDR3 nucleotide sequence: TGTGCCAGCGCCTATGGGAAAGGCGGGAGCTACGAGCAGTACTTC. Residues: CASAYGKGGSYEQYF. This rearrangement joins TRBV7-9 to TRBJ2-7, with TRBD2 identical over 7 bases. Germline CDR1 is SEHNR and CDR2 is FQNEAQ (reference sequence). CDR3 length equals 15 residues. V lost 8 bases to trimming and J lost 3 bases; unmatched junction nucleotides: 13.

This clonotype was recorded many times. The rearrangement uses TRBV7-2 and TRBJ2-4, with no clear D. The CDR3 runs to 13 residues. The germline V gene encodes CDR1 SGHTA and CDR2 FQGNSA. Trimming stripped 1 base from V and 6 bases from J, with 7 bases between. The CDR3 bases are TGTGCCAGCAGCTTAGATGACGGAAACATTCAGTACTTC. Translated, it gives CASSLDDGNIQYF. Variable domain in full (rest from reference TRBV7-2 and TRBJ2-4): GAGVSQSPSNKVTEKGKDVELRCDPISGHTALYWYRQSLGQGLEFLIYFQGNSAPDKSGLPSDRFSAERTGGSVSTLTIQRTQQEDSAVYLCASSLDDGNIQYFGAGTRLSVL.

This clonotype was detected many times. This rearrangement joins TRBV3-1 to TRBJ2-1; D is undetermined. The CDR3 loop spans 16 amino acids. The germline V gene encodes CDR1 LGHDT and CDR2 YNNKEL (reference sequence). V gave up 2 bases and J gave up 1 base, with 12 bases separating them. DNA of the CDR3: TGTGCCAGCAGCCAACTCGGCAGCATATCCTACAATGAGCAGTTCTTC. Translated: CASSQLGSISYNEQFF.

This sequence joins TRBV19 and TRBJ2-1; 7 positions agree with TRBD2. The CDR3 consists of 14 residues. Germline V lookup: CDR1 LNHDA, CDR2 SQIVND (reference sequence). The V gene end was trimmed by 6 bases and the J gene end by 10 bases; junction bases not matched to a gene: 12. This chain's CDR3 is CASRDVFGGGEQFF. The CDR3 DNA sequence: TGTGCCAGTAGGGACGTTTTCGGGGGAGGGGAGCAGTTCTTC.

This clonotype was seen many times. The rearrangement links TRBV20-1 to TRBJ2-7; the D gene is possibly TRBD1 (5 bases). This CDR3 contains 14 residues. V lost 3 bases, J lost 0 bases, and 12 bases lay in between. Germline V gene lookup returns CDR1 DFQATT and CDR2 SNEGSKA (reference sequence). The CDR3 region is CSASSTESSYEQYF. The CDR3 bases are TGCAGTGCTAGTTCGACAGAGAGCTCCTACGAGCAGTACTTC.

This clonotype was counted many times. The chain uses TRBV12-3 or TRBV12-4 and TRBJ1-2; TRBD1 agrees at 8 bases. V shed 5 bases, J shed 1 base, and the junction held 9 bases outside the gene matches. The CDR3 is 16 amino acids. The CDR3 DNA reads TGTGCCAGCAGTCCAAAGAGGACAGGGAGTAACTATGGCTACACCTTC. This translates into CASSPKRTGSNYGYTF.

This clonotype was recorded at least ten times. This rearrangement joins TRBV7-2 to TRBJ1-2; 7 bases line up with TRBD1. Germline V gene lookup returns CDR1 SGHTA and CDR2 FQGNSA. V shed 5 bases, J shed 10 bases, and the junction held 13 bases outside the gene matches. This CDR3 comprises 14 residues. The CDR3 nucleotides read TGTGCCAGCAGCCATGGTTTAAGACAGGGACTCTACACCTTC. It translates to CASSHGLRQGLYTF.

This clonotype occurred many times. The chain is built from TRBV19 and TRBJ2-7, with D perhaps matching TRBD2 (6 bases). This CDR3 has 15 amino acids. Germline V lookup: CDR1 LNHDA, CDR2 SQIVND (reference sequence). Trimming removed 7 bases from V and 1 base from J, with 17 bases in between. The CDR3 spells CASKGKGGNSYEQYF. The CDR3, as DNA: TGTGCCAGTAAGGGCAAAGGAGGGAATTCCTACGAGCAGTACTTC.

Ten or more counts support this clonotype. One base away lies a much larger clone, so this may be a sequencing read error. The gene calls are TRBV30 and TRBJ1-1, with no clear D. V lost 1 base and J 1 base, leaving 7 bases between the germline ends. Germline CDR1 is GTSNPN and CDR2 is SVGIG (reference sequence). The CDR3 totals 13 residues. DNA for the CDR3: TGTGCCTGGAGTGGACGAACGAACACTGAAGCTTTCTTT. It codes for CAWSGRTNTEAFF.

The chain is built from TRBV6-1 and TRBJ2-2, with D tentatively TRBD2 (6 bases). CDR1 is MNHNS, CDR2 SASEGT, per germline. The CDR3 extends over 14 amino acids. The V end lost 8 bases, the J end lost 2 bases, and 12 bases lay between the germline ends. The CDR3: CASRVAENTGELFF. The CDR3 DNA sequence: TGTGCCAGCCGAGTAGCGGAAAACACCGGGGAGCTGTTTTTT.

This clonotype was counted a few times. The V gene is TRBV27, the J gene TRBJ1-5; D gene ambiguous. Trimming stripped 3 bases from V and 5 bases from J, with 11 bases between. The CDR3 spans 14 residues. Germline-derived CDR1 and CDR2 are MNHEY and SMNVEV (reference sequence). This chain's CDR3 is CASSFSTAYQPQHF. The CDR3 DNA reads TGTGCCAGCAGTTTTAGTACGGCATATCAGCCCCAGCATTTT.

This chain uses TRBV20-1 with TRBJ2-1, with D maybe TRBD1 (5 bases). The ends were cut back, 6 bases at V and 8 bases at J, with 8 bases in the middle. The CDR3 loop spans 10 amino acids. The germline CDR1 and CDR2 sequences are DFQATT and SNEGSKA (reference sequence). The CDR3 nucleotides are TGCAGTGCAGAAGGGGATGAGCAGTTCTTC. Residues: CSAEGDEQFF.

As to this clonotype: This sequence may be a read error, since a much larger clone differs from it by one base. The chain uses TRBV5-5 and TRBJ1-5; unclear D gene. The CDR3 is 14 residues long. CDR1 and CDR2 from the germline V gene are SGHKS and YYEKEE (reference sequence). CDR3 amino acids: CASSLDAGNRPQHF. The CDR3 coding sequence is TGTGCCAGCAGCTTGGACGCTGGCAATCGGCCCCAGCATTTT.

This clonotype was seen repeatedly, ten times or more. CDR3 sequence (DNA): TGCAGCGTCAATCATCAGGATACTGAAGCTTTCTTT. Translated: CSVNHQDTEAFF. This sequence joins TRBV29-1 and TRBJ1-1, with unresolved D. Trimming removed 6 bases from V and 5 bases from J, with 13 bases in between. Germline CDR1 reads SQVTM; CDR2 reads ANQGSEA. CDR3 length equals 12 residues.

This sequence joins TRBV12-3 or TRBV12-4 and TRBJ2-3; 7 nucleotides match TRBD2. Trimming took 5 bases from V and 4 from J; bases not matched to a gene: 9. The CDR3 length is 15 residues. This CDR3 reads CASSPPGLLSDTQYF. In nucleotides, the CDR3 is TGTGCCAGCAGTCCCCCGGGACTATTGTCAGATACGCAGTATTTT.

There are many counts of this clonotype. The chain links TRBV2 to TRBJ1-2; 7 positions agree with TRBD1. Germline V gives CDR1 SNHLY, CDR2 FYNNEI. The CDR3 is made up of 13 amino acids. The V gene end was trimmed by 6 bases and the J gene end by 6 bases; junction bases not matched to a gene: 7. The CDR3 reads CASRQQGMDGYTF. CDR3 nucleotide sequence: TGTGCCAGCAGACAACAGGGGATGGATGGCTACACCTTC.